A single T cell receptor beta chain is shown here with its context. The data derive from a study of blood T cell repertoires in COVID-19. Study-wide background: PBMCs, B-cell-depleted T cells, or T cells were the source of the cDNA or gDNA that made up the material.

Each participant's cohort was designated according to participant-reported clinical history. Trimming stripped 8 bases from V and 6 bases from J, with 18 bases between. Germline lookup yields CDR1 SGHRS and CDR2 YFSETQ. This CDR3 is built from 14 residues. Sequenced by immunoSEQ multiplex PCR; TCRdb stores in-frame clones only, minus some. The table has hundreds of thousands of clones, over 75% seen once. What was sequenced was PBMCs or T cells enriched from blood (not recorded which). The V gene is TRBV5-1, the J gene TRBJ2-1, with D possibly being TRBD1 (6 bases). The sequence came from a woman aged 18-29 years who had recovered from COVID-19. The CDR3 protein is CASSQSPGVNEQFF. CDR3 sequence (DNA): TGCGCCAGTTCCCAGTCCCCAGGGGTCAATGAGCAGTTCTTC.